This is a list of T cell receptor beta chains from one sample in a study of T cells after yellow fever vaccination. TCRdb re-called the 5' RACE reads through MiXCR, storing one row per CDR3 protein. The table has 300,000 to 400,000 distinct CDR3 sequences, 9.5% to 15% seen once; the top ten hold roughly 3.1%. Here the sequenced sample was CD4+ T cells sorted from PBMCs, taken 15 days after the yellow fever booster vaccination. The receptors originated from a man in his late teens or twenties who received the YFV17D yellow fever vaccine. CDR3s include the opening cysteine and the closing phenylalanine or tryptophan. The order of the fields is clone size, V gene, CDR3 length, D gene, J gene, CDR3 DNA, CDR3 protein. The D gene is left open where the match is weak. Clone size, where shown, is once, few, many, or a class for clones that have expanded.

size: many; V: TRBV30; length: 12; D: NA; J: TRBJ2-7; DNA: TGTGCCTGGGGCCGGGACACTTACGAGCAGTACTTC; CDR3: CAWGRDTYEQYF
size: many; V: TRBV27; length: 14; D: NA; J: TRBJ1-5; DNA: TGTGCCAGCAGTTTGGGCGGAACAAATCAGCCCCAGCATTTT; CDR3: CASSLGGTNQPQHF
size: NA; V: TRBV5-4; length: 15; D: NA; J: TRBJ2-3; DNA: TGTGCCAGCAGCTTGGAACGGGTTGGGGCAGATACGCAGTATTTT; CDR3: CASSLERVGADTQYF
size: few; V: TRBV6-5; length: 15; D: NA; J: TRBJ2-7; DNA: TGTGCCAGCAGTTACTCCCGGGCAGGCTCCTACGAGCAGTACTTC; CDR3: CASSYSRAGSYEQYF
size: few; V: TRBV2; length: 16; D: TRBD1; J: TRBJ2-2; DNA: TGTGCCAGCAGTGTCGAGGGACAGGGATTATCCGGGGAGCTGTTTTTT; CDR3: CASSVEGQGLSGELFF
size: few; V: TRBV5-4; length: 16; D: NA; J: TRBJ1-3; DNA: TGTGCCAGCAGCTCGATGACAGGAAACCTTGGAAACACCATATATTTT; CDR3: CASSSMTGNLGNTIYF
size: many; V: TRBV5-1; length: 13; D: NA; J: TRBJ1-1; DNA: TGCGCCAGCAGCTTGGGACAGGATGCTGAAGCTTTCTTT; CDR3: CASSLGQDAEAFF
size: NA; V: TRBV7-2; length: 14; D: NA; J: TRBJ1-3; DNA: TGTGCCAGCAGCCAATCTTCAGGGATAGACACCATATATTTT; CDR3: CASSQSSGIDTIYF
size: many; V: TRBV12-3/TRBV12-4; length: 14; D: NA; J: TRBJ2-2; DNA: TGTGCCAGCAGTTTGCGAGGGAACACCGGGGAGCTGTTTTTT; CDR3: CASSLRGNTGELFF
size: few; V: TRBV12-3/TRBV12-4; length: 17; D: TRBD1; J: TRBJ2-5; DNA: TGTGCCAGCAGTCCTACGAAGACAGGGGTCTCCCAAGAGACCCAGTACTTC; CDR3: CASSPTKTGVSQETQYF
size: NA; V: TRBV11-2; length: 15; D: TRBD1; J: TRBJ2-5; DNA: TGTGCCAGCAGGGAGGGGGACAGGGGAATAGAGACCCAGTACTTC; CDR3: CASREGDRGIETQYF
size: few; V: TRBV11-1; length: 14; D: NA; J: TRBJ1-1; DNA: TGTGCCAGCAGCCGTGACAGGCGGGACACTGAAGCTTTCTTT; CDR3: CASSRDRRDTEAFF
size: NA; V: TRBV21-1; length: 16; D: NA; J: TRBJ1-2; DNA: TGTGCCAGCAGCATAATAGGCCAACAGGGCAACTATGGCTACACCTTC; CDR3: CASSIIGQQGNYGYTF
size: few; V: TRBV25-1; length: 14; D: NA; J: TRBJ2-3; DNA: TGTGCCAGCAGTGATCCTATGGGCACAGATACGCAGTATTTT; CDR3: CASSDPMGTDTQYF
size: few; V: TRBV5-1; length: 14; D: NA; J: TRBJ2-1; DNA: TGCGCCAGCAGCTTGGCCCGTAGTGGTGGTGAGCAGTTCTTC; CDR3: CASSLARSGGEQFF
size: few; V: TRBV5-1; length: 13; D: NA; J: TRBJ2-5; DNA: TGCGCCAGCAGCGGGGCGGGGAAAGAGACCCAGTACTTC; CDR3: CASSGAGKETQYF
size: few; V: TRBV6-5; length: 15; D: NA; J: TRBJ1-6; DNA: TGTGCCAGCAGTTACGGGGAAGGGAGAAATTCACCCCTCCACTTT; CDR3: CASSYGEGRNSPLHF
size: few; V: TRBV6-1; length: 13; D: NA; J: TRBJ1-1; DNA: TGTGCCAGCAGTATGGGGGGGAACACTGAAGCTTTCTTT; CDR3: CASSMGGNTEAFF
size: NA; V: TRBV7-9; length: 15; D: NA; J: TRBJ1-1; DNA: TGTGCCAGCAGCTCCGACCCCACAGGGATAGATGAAGCTTTCTTT; CDR3: CASSSDPTGIDEAFF
size: few; V: TRBV20-1; length: 18; D: NA; J: TRBJ1-5; DNA: TGCAGTGCTAGAGATCACCGGGACTCCGGAAAATATAATCAGCCCCAGCATTTT; CDR3: CSARDHRDSGKYNQPQHF
size: NA; V: TRBV11-2; length: 14; D: NA; J: TRBJ2-7; DNA: TGTGCCAGCTCCCCCGGACACAGCTCCTACGAGCAGTACTTC; CDR3: CASSPGHSSYEQYF
size: few; V: TRBV28; length: 13; D: NA; J: TRBJ1-5; DNA: TGTGCCAGCAGCCCCGCGGGTCTTCAGCCCCAGCATTTT; CDR3: CASSPAGLQPQHF
size: NA; V: TRBV20-1; length: 14; D: NA; J: TRBJ2-1; DNA: TGCAGTGCTAGTAGGGCGGTCCATTACAATGAGCAGTTCTTC; CDR3: CSASRAVHYNEQFF